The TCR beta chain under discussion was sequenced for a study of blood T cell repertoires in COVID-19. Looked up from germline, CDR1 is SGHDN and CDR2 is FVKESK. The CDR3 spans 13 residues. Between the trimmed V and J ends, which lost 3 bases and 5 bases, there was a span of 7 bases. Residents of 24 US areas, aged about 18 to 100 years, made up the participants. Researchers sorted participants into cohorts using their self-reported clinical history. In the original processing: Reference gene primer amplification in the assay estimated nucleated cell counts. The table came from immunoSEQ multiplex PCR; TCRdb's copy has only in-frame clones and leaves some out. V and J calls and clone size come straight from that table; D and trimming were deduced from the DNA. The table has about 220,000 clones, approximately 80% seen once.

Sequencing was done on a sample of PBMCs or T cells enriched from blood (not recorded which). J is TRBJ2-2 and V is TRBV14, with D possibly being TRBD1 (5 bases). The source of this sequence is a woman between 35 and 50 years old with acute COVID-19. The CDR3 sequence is CASSQQGTGELFF. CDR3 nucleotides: TGTGCCAGCAGCCAGCAGGGAACCGGGGAGCTGTTTTTT.